The present TCR beta chain was sequenced within a study of CD8+ T cells in alopecia areata. Findings of the study overall: Patients shared TCRs less clearly than mice did, possibly for HLA-related reasons. Higher clonality than in normal scalp was seen in lesional scalp, especially alopecia totalis/universalis. Scalp sequencing captures resident alphabeta T cells of normal skin too.

Sorting of PBMCs yielded the CD4+ and CD8+ T cells. The V gene's germline CDR1 is LGHNT and CDR2 FRNRAP. The CDR3 runs to 12 residues. The V and J ends lost 5 bases and 13 bases respectively, with 12 bases between them. Details on this clone: Its antigen is still unknown.

It was cDNA, reverse transcribed from extracted RNA, that served as the sequencing template. The data were produced by immunoSEQ multiplex PCR, yet TCRdb's version contains in-frame clones alone and is incomplete. Among 200,000 to 250,000 clones, just over 55% were seen once, and the ten largest hold nearly 5%. The clonotype originates from a human donor in good health. What was sequenced was CD8+ T cells sorted from blood. J is TRBJ1-6 and V is TRBV12-5; no definite D call. The CDR3 region is CASGPTASPLHF. Here the CDR3 DNA reads TGTGCTAGTGGTCCCACCGCGTCGCCCCTCCACTTT.